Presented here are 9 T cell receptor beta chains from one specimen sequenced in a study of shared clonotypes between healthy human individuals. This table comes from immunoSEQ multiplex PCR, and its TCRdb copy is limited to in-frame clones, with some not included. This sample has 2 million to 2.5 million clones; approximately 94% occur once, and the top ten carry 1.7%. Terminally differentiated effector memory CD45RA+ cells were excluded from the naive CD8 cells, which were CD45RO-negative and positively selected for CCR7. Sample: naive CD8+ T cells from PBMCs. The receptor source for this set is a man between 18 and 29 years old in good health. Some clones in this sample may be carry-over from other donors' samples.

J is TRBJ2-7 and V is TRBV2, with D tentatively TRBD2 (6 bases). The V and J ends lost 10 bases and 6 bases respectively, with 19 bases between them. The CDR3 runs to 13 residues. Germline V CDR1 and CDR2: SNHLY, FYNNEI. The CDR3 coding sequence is TGTGCCACCATAAGGTCGGGAGCGGTCGAGCAGTACTTC. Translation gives CATIRSGAVEQYF. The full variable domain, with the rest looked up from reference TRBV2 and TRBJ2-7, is EPEVTQTPSHQVTQMGQEVILRCVPISNHLYFYWYRQILGQKVEFLVSFYNNEISEKSEIFDDQFSVERPDGSNFTLKIRSTKLEDSAMYFCATIRSGAVEQYFGPGTRLTVT.

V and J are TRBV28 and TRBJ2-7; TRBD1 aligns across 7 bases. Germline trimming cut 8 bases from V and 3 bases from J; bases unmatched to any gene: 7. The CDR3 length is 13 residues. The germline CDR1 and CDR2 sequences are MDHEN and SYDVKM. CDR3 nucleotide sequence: TGTGCCAGCTCGGACAGGAACAACTACGAGCAGTACTTC. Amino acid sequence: CASSDRNNYEQYF.

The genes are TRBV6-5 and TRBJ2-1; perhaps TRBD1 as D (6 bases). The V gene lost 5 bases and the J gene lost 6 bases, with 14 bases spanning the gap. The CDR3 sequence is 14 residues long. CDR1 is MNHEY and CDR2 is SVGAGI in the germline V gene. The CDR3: CASSRDVQGNEQFF. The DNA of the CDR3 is TGTGCCAGCAGTCGTGACGTACAGGGCAATGAGCAGTTCTTC.

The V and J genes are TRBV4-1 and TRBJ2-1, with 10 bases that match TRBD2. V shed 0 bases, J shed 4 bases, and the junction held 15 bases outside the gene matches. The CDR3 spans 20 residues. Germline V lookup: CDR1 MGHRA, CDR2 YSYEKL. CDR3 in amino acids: CASSQDSGLAVLVEYNEQFF. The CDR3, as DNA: TGCGCCAGCAGCCAAGATTCAGGACTAGCGGTACTGGTCGAGTACAATGAGCAGTTCTTC.

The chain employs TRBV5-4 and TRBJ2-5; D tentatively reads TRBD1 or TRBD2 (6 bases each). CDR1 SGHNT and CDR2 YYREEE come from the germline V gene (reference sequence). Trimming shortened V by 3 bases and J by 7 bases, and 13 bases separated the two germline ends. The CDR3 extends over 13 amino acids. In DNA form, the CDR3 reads TGTGCCAGCAGCTCCGGAGGAGGGGGGACCCAGTACTTC. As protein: CASSSGGGGTQYF.

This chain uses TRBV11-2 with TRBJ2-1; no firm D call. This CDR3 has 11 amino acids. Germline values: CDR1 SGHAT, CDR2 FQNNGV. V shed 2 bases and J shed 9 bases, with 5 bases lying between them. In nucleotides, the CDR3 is TGTGCCAGCAGCTTATGGCGTGAGCAGTTCTTC. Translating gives CASSLWREQFF.

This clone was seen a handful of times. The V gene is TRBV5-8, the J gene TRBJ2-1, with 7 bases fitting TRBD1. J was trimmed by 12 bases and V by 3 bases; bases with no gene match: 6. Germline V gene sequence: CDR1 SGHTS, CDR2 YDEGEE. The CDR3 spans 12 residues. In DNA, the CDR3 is TGTGCCAGCAGCTGGGAGACAGGGCGGCAGTTCTTC. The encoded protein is CASSWETGRQFF. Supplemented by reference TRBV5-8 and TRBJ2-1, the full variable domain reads EAGVTQSPTHLIKTRGQQATLRCSPISGHTSVYWYQQALGLGLQFLLWYDEGEERNRGNFPPRFSGRQFPNYSSELNVNALELEDSALYLCASSWETGRQFFGPGTRLTVL.

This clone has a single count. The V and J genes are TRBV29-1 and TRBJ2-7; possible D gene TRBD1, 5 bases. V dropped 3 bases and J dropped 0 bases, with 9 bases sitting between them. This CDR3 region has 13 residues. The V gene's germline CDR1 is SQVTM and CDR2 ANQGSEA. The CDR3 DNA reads TGCAGCGTTGACGTCGACAGCTCCTACGAGCAGTACTTC. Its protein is CSVDVDSSYEQYF.

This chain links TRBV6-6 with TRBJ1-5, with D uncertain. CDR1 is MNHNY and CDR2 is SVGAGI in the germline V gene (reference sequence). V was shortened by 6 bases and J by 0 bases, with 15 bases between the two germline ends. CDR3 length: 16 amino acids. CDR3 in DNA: TGTGCCAGCAGCCCCTTTGGCGAGGATAGCAATCAGCCCCAGCATTTT. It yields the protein CASSPFGEDSNQPQHF.